Listed below are T cell receptor beta chains from one sample, sequenced in a study of T cells after yellow fever vaccination. TCRdb passed the 5' RACE reads through MiXCR, listing each CDR3 protein once. Among roughly 500,000 distinct CDR3 sequences, roughly 21% were seen once, and the ten largest hold roughly an eighth. Specimen: PBMCs, collected 15 days after the yellow fever booster vaccination. Receptors originate from a man aged 30-40 years who received the YFV17D yellow fever vaccine. Both conserved end residues are part of each CDR3. Each record gives: clone size, D gene, J gene, V gene, CDR3 protein. The D gene is left open where the match is weak. The size of a clone is reported for some rows only, either as once, few or many, or as a class for expanded clones.

size: few
D: .
J: TRBJ2-5
V: TRBV7-9
CDR3: CASSLDPGATQYF

size: .
D: .
J: TRBJ1-1
V: TRBV6-2/TRBV6-3
CDR3: CASSYERVGTEAFF

size: few
D: TRBD1
J: TRBJ1-2
V: TRBV18
CDR3: CASSRRTGEDYGYTF

size: .
D: TRBD1
J: TRBJ1-1
V: TRBV19
CDR3: CASIRGQGSEAFF

size: .
D: .
J: TRBJ2-3
V: TRBV7-8
CDR3: CASSLEPPDTQYF

size: .
D: .
J: TRBJ2-5
V: TRBV3-1
CDR3: CASTCPQYF

size: .
D: .
J: TRBJ2-2
V: TRBV4-2
CDR3: CAAGDANTGELFF

size: .
D: .
J: TRBJ2-5
V: TRBV7-9
CDR3: CASSLDTQRQETQYF

size: .
D: .
J: TRBJ1-3
V: TRBV29-1
CDR3: CSVEASGGSGNTIYF

size: few
D: .
J: TRBJ2-7
V: TRBV5-1
CDR3: CASSAEPPTYEQYF

size: few
D: .
J: TRBJ2-3
V: TRBV7-8
CDR3: CASSQGGRTDTQYF

size: .
D: TRBD2
J: TRBJ2-5
V: TRBV6-5
CDR3: CASSYYGERGRGTQYF

size: few
D: .
J: TRBJ2-7
V: TRBV29-1
CDR3: CSVGTGEQYF

size: .
D: .
J: TRBJ2-5
V: TRBV7-2
CDR3: CASSFHARETQYF

size: .
D: TRBD2
J: TRBJ2-1
V: TRBV24-1
CDR3: CATSVLAGGSNEQFF

size: .
D: .
J: TRBJ2-5
V: TRBV7-2
CDR3: CASSFGVLAETQYF

size: many
D: TRBD1
J: TRBJ2-5
V: TRBV29-1
CDR3: CSVVGGTAQETQYF

size: few
D: .
J: TRBJ1-2
V: TRBV29-1
CDR3: CSVEGHDGYTF

size: .
D: TRBD2
J: TRBJ2-5
V: TRBV10-3
CDR3: CAISGTSLETQYF

size: many
D: .
J: TRBJ2-2
V: TRBV7-2
CDR3: CASSLIGDGNGELFF

size: many
D: .
J: TRBJ2-5
V: TRBV29-1
CDR3: CSVANYQGETQYF

size: few
D: TRBD1
J: TRBJ2-7
V: TRBV3-1
CDR3: CASSQEWDSYEQYF

size: .
D: .
J: TRBJ2-7
V: TRBV15
CDR3: CATSRDLTVGYEQYF

size: .
D: .
J: TRBJ2-7
V: TRBV19
CDR3: CASGKGEPYEQYF

size: .
D: TRBD2
J: TRBJ2-7
V: TRBV6-1
CDR3: CASSRRTSGTYEQYF

size: .
D: .
J: TRBJ2-1
V: TRBV6-2/TRBV6-3
CDR3: CASSYPATGAVGVYEQFF

size: few
D: .
J: TRBJ2-2
V: TRBV29-1
CDR3: CSVPLDVNTGELFF

size: few
D: TRBD1
J: TRBJ2-1
V: TRBV7-2
CDR3: CASSSSWTGANEQFF

size: .
D: TRBD2
J: TRBJ2-1
V: TRBV18
CDR3: CASSRHAAGEEEQFF

size: few
D: TRBD1
J: TRBJ2-2
V: TRBV19
CDR3: CASRYQGAPNTGELFF

size: .
D: .
J: TRBJ2-7
V: TRBV7-2
CDR3: CASSRGPRGQDEQYF

size: .
D: TRBD2
J: TRBJ2-7
V: TRBV4-2
CDR3: CASSHGTSGTYEQYF

size: .
D: .
J: TRBJ2-1
V: TRBV11-3
CDR3: CASSSTSNEQFF

size: few
D: .
J: TRBJ2-7
V: TRBV20-1
CDR3: CSAVTRSYEQYF

size: .
D: TRBD2
J: TRBJ2-1
V: TRBV6-2/TRBV6-3
CDR3: CASSYRPSGGNVKKSSYNEQFF

size: .
D: .
J: TRBJ1-5
V: TRBV20-1
CDR3: CSAQEARGNQPQHF

size: .
D: .
J: TRBJ2-3
V: TRBV20-1
CDR3: CSASWGSGTQYF

size: .
D: .
J: TRBJ2-1
V: TRBV7-2
CDR3: CASSQTTEQFF

size: .
D: .
J: TRBJ2-3
V: TRBV20-1
CDR3: CSAQGGGTQYF

size: few
D: .
J: TRBJ2-4
V: TRBV5-5
CDR3: CASSLWLGDIQYF